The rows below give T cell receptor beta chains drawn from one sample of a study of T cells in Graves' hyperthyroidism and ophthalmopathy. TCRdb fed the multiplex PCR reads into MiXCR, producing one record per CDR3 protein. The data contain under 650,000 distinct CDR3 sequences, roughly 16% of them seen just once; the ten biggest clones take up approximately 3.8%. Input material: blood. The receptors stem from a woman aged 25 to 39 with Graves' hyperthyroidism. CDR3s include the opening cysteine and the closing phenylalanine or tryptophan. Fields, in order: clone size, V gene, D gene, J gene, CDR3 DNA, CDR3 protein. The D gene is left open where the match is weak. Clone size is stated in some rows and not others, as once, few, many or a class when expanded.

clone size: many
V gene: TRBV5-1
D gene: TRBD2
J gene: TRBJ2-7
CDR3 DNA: TGCGCCAGCAGCCAATATAGCGGGAGTGGCGTTTACGAGCAGTACTTC
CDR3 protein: CASSQYSGSGVYEQYF

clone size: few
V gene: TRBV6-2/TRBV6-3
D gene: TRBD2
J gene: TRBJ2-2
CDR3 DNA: TGTGCCAGCAGTGGGACTAGCGTCGGGGAGCTGTTTTTT
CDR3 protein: CASSGTSVGELFF

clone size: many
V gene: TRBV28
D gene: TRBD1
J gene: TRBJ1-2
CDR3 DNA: TGTGCCAGCAGTTCCGGACAGGGATCGAGCTACACCTTC
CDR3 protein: CASSSGQGSSYTF

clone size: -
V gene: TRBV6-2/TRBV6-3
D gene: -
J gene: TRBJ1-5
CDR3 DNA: TGTGCCAGCAGAAAAATAGCAGGGCCTAATCAGCCCCAGCATTTT
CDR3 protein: CASRKIAGPNQPQHF

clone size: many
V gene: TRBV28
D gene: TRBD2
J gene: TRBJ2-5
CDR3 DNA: TGTGCCAGCAGTTTAACACAACTGGCTAGCGGAATCCAAGAGACCCAGTACTTC
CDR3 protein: CASSLTQLASGIQETQYF

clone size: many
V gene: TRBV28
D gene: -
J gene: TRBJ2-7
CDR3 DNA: TGTGCCAGCAGTTCGGGTCAGTACGAGCAGTACTTC
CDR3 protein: CASSSGQYEQYF

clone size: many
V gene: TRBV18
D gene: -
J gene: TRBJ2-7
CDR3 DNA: TGTGCCAGCTCACCAGGGCCCGCCAGCTACGAGCAGTACTTC
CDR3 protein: CASSPGPASYEQYF

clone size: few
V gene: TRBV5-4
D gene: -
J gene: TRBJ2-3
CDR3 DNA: TGTGCCAGCAGCTCCGGGAGGACAGGCGCTAGCACAGATACGCAGTATTTT
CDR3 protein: CASSSGRTGASTDTQYF

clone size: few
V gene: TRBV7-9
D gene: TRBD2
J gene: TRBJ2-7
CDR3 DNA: TGTGCCAGCAGCTTAGGGATGGGACTACCCTTCGAGCAGTACTTC
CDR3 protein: CASSLGMGLPFEQYF

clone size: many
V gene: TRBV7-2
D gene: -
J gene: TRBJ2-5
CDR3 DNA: TGTGCCAGCAGCCCCCAGAAGCCAGAGACCCAGTACTTC
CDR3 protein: CASSPQKPETQYF

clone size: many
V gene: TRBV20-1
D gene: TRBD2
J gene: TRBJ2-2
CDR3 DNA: TGCAGTGCCCCGGGACTAGCGGAGAACACCGGGGAGCTGTTTTTT
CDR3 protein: CSAPGLAENTGELFF

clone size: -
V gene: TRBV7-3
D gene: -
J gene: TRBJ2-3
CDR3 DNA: TGTGCCAGCAGCTCGCGGCCCCGGCAGGATACGCAGTATTTT
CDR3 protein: CASSSRPRQDTQYF

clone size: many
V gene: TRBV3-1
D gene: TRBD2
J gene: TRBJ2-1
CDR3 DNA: TGTGCCAGCAGCCCGGACGGTGGAGACCTAGCGGGCTTCTACAATGAGCAGTTCTTC
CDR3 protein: CASSPDGGDLAGFYNEQFF

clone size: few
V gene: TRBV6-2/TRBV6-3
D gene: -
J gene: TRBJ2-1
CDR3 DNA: TGTGCCAGCAGTCCGGGGGTGGGGGCCGGCAACAATGAGCAGTTCTTC
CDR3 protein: CASSPGVGAGNNEQFF

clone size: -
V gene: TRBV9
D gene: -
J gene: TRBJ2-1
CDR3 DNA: TGTGCCAGCAGCGGCCCAGGGGCCCCCGACAATGAGCAGTTCTTC
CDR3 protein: CASSGPGAPDNEQFF

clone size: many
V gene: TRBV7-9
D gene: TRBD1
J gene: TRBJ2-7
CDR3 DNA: TGTGCCAGCAGGGGACAGGGCTACGAGCAGTACTTC
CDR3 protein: CASRGQGYEQYF

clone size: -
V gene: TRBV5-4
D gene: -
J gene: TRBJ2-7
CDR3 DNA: TGTGCCAGCAGCATTGGACAGCTCAGCTCCTACGAGCAGTACTTC
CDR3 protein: CASSIGQLSSYEQYF

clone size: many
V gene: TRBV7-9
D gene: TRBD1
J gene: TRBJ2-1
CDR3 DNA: TGTGCCAGCAGCCGTGGGACAGGATTTTACAATGAGCAGTTCTTC
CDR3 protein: CASSRGTGFYNEQFF

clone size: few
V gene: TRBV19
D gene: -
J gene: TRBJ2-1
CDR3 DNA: TGTGCCAGTAGTATCGGTCAGGTCCAGTTCTTC
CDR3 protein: CASSIGQVQFF

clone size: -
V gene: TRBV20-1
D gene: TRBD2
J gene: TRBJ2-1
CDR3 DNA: TGCAGTGTCGGGACTAGCCTCCGCTCCTACAATGAGCAGTTCTTC
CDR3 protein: CSVGTSLRSYNEQFF

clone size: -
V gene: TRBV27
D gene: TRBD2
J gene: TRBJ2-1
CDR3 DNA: TGTGCCAGCAGAGGTATGCGGGGGAGCTCCTACAATGAGCAGTTCTTC
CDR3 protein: CASRGMRGSSYNEQFF

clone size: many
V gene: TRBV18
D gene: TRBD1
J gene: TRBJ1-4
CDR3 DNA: TGTGCCAGCTCACTGACCGGGACAGATGAAAAACTGTTTTTT
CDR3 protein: CASSLTGTDEKLFF

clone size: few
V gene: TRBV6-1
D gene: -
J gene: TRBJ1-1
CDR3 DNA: TGTGCCAGTCCCCCCCCAGGGGCTGTCGTGGGGAACACTGAAGCTTTCTTT
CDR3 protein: CASPPPGAVVGNTEAFF

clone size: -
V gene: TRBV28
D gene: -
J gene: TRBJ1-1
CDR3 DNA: TGTGCCAGCAGTTTGAGGGGTCCCCGTCGGGCTGAAGCTTTCTTT
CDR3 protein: CASSLRGPRRAEAFF

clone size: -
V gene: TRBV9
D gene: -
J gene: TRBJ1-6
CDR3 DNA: TGTGCCAGCAGCCCCCGACAGACTACTAATTCACCCCTCCACTTT
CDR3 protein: CASSPRQTTNSPLHF

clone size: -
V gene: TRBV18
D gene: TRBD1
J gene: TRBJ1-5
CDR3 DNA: TGTGCCAGCTCGGGACAGGGACAGGAGAATCAGCCCCAGCATTTT
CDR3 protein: CASSGQGQENQPQHF

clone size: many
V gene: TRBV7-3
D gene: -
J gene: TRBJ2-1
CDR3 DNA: TGTGCCAGCAGCACGGGACTTGATGGCAATGAGCAGTTCTTC
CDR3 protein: CASSTGLDGNEQFF

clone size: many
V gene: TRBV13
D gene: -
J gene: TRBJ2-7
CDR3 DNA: TGTGCCAGCAGCCACGGACAGTCGTACGAGCAGTACTTC
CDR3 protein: CASSHGQSYEQYF